The rows below give T cell receptor beta chains drawn from one sample of a study of T cells in Graves' hyperthyroidism and ophthalmopathy. TCRdb used MiXCR to reprocess the multiplex PCR reads, holding one entry per CDR3 protein. This sample yields roughly 840,000 distinct CDR3 sequences, of which 38% are seen a single time; about 8.9% belongs to the top ten. The sample was blood. The receptors come from a man in his late teens or twenties with Graves' hyperthyroidism. The CDR3 runs from the conserved cysteine through the conserved F or W. The D gene is left open where the match is weak. Size tells how often a clone was seen (once, few, many) or the class of an expanded clone, and some rows leave it out.

D: .; size: .; V: TRBV9; length: 13; J: TRBJ1-1; DNA: TGTGCCAGCAGCGCCGACGAGACCACTGAAGCTTTCTTT; CDR3: CASSADETTEAFF
D: .; size: few; V: TRBV9; length: 14; J: TRBJ2-7; DNA: TGTGCCAGCAGCGTGGGAGGGGGTTATGACGAGCAGTACTTC; CDR3: CASSVGGGYDEQYF
D: .; size: .; V: TRBV15; length: 16; J: TRBJ1-4; DNA: TGTGCCACCAGCAGAGGAGGGGCGGGATCTAATGAAAAACTGTTTTTT; CDR3: CATSRGGAGSNEKLFF
D: .; size: .; V: TRBV4-1; length: 15; J: TRBJ1-2; DNA: TGCGCCAGCAGCCACTCCCAGACTTCTAACTATGGCTACACCTTC; CDR3: CASSHSQTSNYGYTF
D: .; size: many; V: TRBV20-1; length: 15; J: TRBJ1-5; DNA: TGCAGTGCTAGACTGACAGAGGATAGCAATCAGCCCCAGCATTTT; CDR3: CSARLTEDSNQPQHF
D: .; size: .; V: TRBV5-1; length: 11; J: TRBJ2-7; DNA: TGCGCCAGCACGGGATCTAGCGAGCAGTACTTC; CDR3: CASTGSSEQYF
D: .; size: few; V: TRBV7-9; length: 14; J: TRBJ1-1; DNA: TGTGCCAGCAGCTTAATCTCACAGGGCACTGAAGCTTTCTTT; CDR3: CASSLISQGTEAFF
D: .; size: many; V: TRBV5-1; length: 13; J: TRBJ1-2; DNA: TGCGCCAGCAGTAACAGCGATCTGTTCGGCTACACCTTC; CDR3: CASSNSDLFGYTF
D: .; size: few; V: TRBV6-1; length: 13; J: TRBJ2-7; DNA: TGTGCCAGCAGTTACAGGTCGGAGAGCGAGCAGTACTTC; CDR3: CASSYRSESEQYF
D: TRBD1; size: .; V: TRBV10-3; length: 14; J: TRBJ1-5; DNA: TGTGCCAGCAGTTCAAGCAGGGGGGCGAGGCCCCAGCATTTT; CDR3: CASSSSRGARPQHF
D: TRBD1; size: few; V: TRBV4-3; length: 14; J: TRBJ1-1; DNA: TGCGCCAGCAGCCAAGCGGACAGGGCCACTGAAGCTTTCTTT; CDR3: CASSQADRATEAFF
D: .; size: .; V: TRBV19; length: 15; J: TRBJ1-2; DNA: TGTGCCAGTAGTATAGCCCCCGGGGCTAACTATGGCTACACCTTC; CDR3: CASSIAPGANYGYTF
D: .; size: few; V: TRBV7-3; length: 15; J: TRBJ2-5; DNA: TGTGCCAGCAGCTGGGGACACTATAATCAAGAGACCCAGTACTTC; CDR3: CASSWGHYNQETQYF
D: .; size: .; V: TRBV10-3; length: 13; J: TRBJ1-1; DNA: TGTGCCATCAGCTTAGGAAGTTACACTGAAGCTTTCTTT; CDR3: CAISLGSYTEAFF
D: .; size: few; V: TRBV20-1; length: 15; J: TRBJ2-7; DNA: TGCAGTGCTAGAGATGAGAGGGGCTACTCCTACGAGCAGTACTTC; CDR3: CSARDERGYSYEQYF
D: .; size: .; V: TRBV4-1; length: 14; J: TRBJ1-2; DNA: TGCACCAGCAGCACACAGCCAATCCGCTACGGCTACACCTTC; CDR3: CTSSTQPIRYGYTF
D: .; size: .; V: TRBV29-1; length: 13; J: TRBJ1-5; DNA: TGCAGCTTGAAACAGGGCGGTCATCAGCCCCAGCATTTT; CDR3: CSLKQGGHQPQHF
D: .; size: many; V: TRBV15; length: 13; J: TRBJ1-5; DNA: TGTGCCACCAGCAGGGACCGCCCACAGCCCCAGCATTTT; CDR3: CATSRDRPQPQHF
D: .; size: many; V: TRBV5-1; length: 15; J: TRBJ1-3; DNA: TGCGCCAGCAGCGGGGACGGCTACTCTGGAAACACCATATATTTT; CDR3: CASSGDGYSGNTIYF
D: .; size: few; V: TRBV7-2; length: 15; J: TRBJ1-1; DNA: TGTGCCAGCAGCCCTCAGACGGGGAGGAACACTGAAGCTTTCTTT; CDR3: CASSPQTGRNTEAFF
D: .; size: .; V: TRBV7-9; length: 16; J: TRBJ1-6; DNA: TGTGCCAGCAGCTTGGAGGCGGGCTCCTATAATTCACCCCTCCACTTT; CDR3: CASSLEAGSYNSPLHF
D: .; size: .; V: TRBV7-9; length: 16; J: TRBJ1-2; DNA: TGCGCCAGCAGCCAACAGCCGGGGCAGGGCGGAGGTGGCTACACCTTC; CDR3: CASSQQPGQGGGGYTF
D: .; size: many; V: TRBV7-9; length: 13; J: TRBJ1-2; DNA: TGTGCCAGCAGCTTAGCGGTGGTATATGGCTACACCTTC; CDR3: CASSLAVVYGYTF
D: .; size: few; V: TRBV6-6; length: 12; J: TRBJ2-5; DNA: TGTGCCAGCATGGCGTACCAAGAGACCCAGTACTTC; CDR3: CASMAYQETQYF
D: .; size: .; V: TRBV29-1; length: 14; J: TRBJ2-5; DNA: TGCAGCGCTGGGGAGGGGGCTAGCAATCAGCCCCAGTACTTC; CDR3: CSAGEGASNQPQYF
D: .; size: .; V: TRBV10-3; length: 15; J: TRBJ1-5; DNA: TGTGCCATCAGTGAGACTGGGTCTAGCAATCAGCCCCAGCATTTT; CDR3: CAISETGSSNQPQHF
D: TRBD1; size: .; V: TRBV7-4; length: 15; J: TRBJ2-7; DNA: TGTGCCAGCAGCTTAGTAGCGGACAGGGCCTACGAGCAGTACTTC; CDR3: CASSLVADRAYEQYF
D: .; size: few; V: TRBV7-9; length: 17; J: TRBJ1-5; DNA: TGTGCCAGCAGCTTAGACCGGGGGGGACGGCGCAATCAGCCCCAGCATTTT; CDR3: CASSLDRGGRRNQPQHF
D: .; size: few; V: TRBV20-1; length: 12; J: TRBJ2-2; DNA: TGCAGTGCCACGTTCGGCACCGGGGAGCTGTTTTTT; CDR3: CSATFGTGELFF
D: .; size: .; V: TRBV7-2; length: 14; J: TRBJ2-5; DNA: TGTGCCAGCAGCCCGGGGGTGTGTCAAGAGACCCAGTACTTC; CDR3: CASSPGVCQETQYF
D: .; size: .; V: TRBV11-2; length: 13; J: TRBJ2-5; DNA: TGTGCCAGCAGGGGGGACGGGGGAGAGACCCAGTACTTC; CDR3: CASRGDGGETQYF
D: .; size: .; V: TRBV12-3/TRBV12-4; length: 13; J: TRBJ2-7; DNA: TGTGCCAGCAGTGGTGGAGGGTTTAGAGAGCAGTACTTC; CDR3: CASSGGGFREQYF
D: TRBD1; size: few; V: TRBV6-6; length: 13; J: TRBJ1-5; DNA: TGTGCCAGCAGTCAGGGACAGACTCTGCCCCAGCATTTT; CDR3: CASSQGQTLPQHF
D: .; size: .; V: TRBV5-1; length: 14; J: TRBJ2-1; DNA: TGCGCCAGCAGCTTGGACAGGAACTACAATGAGCAGTTCTTC; CDR3: CASSLDRNYNEQFF
D: .; size: .; V: TRBV5-1; length: 12; J: TRBJ1-1; DNA: TGCGCCTGCAAGGGCGCAAACACTGAAGCTTTCTTT; CDR3: CACKGANTEAFF
D: .; size: .; V: TRBV7-9; length: 15; J: TRBJ1-1; DNA: TGTGCCAGCCAGGAAATTGGGGCTTCGAACACTGAAGCTTTCTTT; CDR3: CASQEIGASNTEAFF
D: .; size: few; V: TRBV20-1; length: 11; J: TRBJ1-1; DNA: TGCAGTGCCTTGTACGATACTGAAGCTTTCTTT; CDR3: CSALYDTEAFF
D: TRBD1; size: many; V: TRBV12-3/TRBV12-4; length: 15; J: TRBJ1-6; DNA: TGTGCCAGCAGCCCAGAGGGACAGGGGGGATCACCCCTCCACTTT; CDR3: CASSPEGQGGSPLHF
D: .; size: few; V: TRBV6-1; length: 15; J: TRBJ2-5; DNA: TGTGCCAGCAGTTACGGCGTAGCGGATACAGAGACCCAGTACTTC; CDR3: CASSYGVADTETQYF
D: .; size: .; V: TRBV9; length: 16; J: TRBJ1-3; DNA: TGTGCCAGCAGCGTAGATGGAAGCAACTCTGGAAACACCATATATTTT; CDR3: CASSVDGSNSGNTIYF
D: TRBD1; size: .; V: TRBV20-1; length: 19; J: TRBJ2-6; DNA: TGCAGTGCTAGAGATCTCGCAGGACAGGGGGTTGCTGGGGCCAACGTCCCGACTTTC; CDR3: CSARDLAGQGVAGANVPTF
D: .; size: few; V: TRBV12-5; length: 15; J: TRBJ1-4; DNA: TGTGCTAGTGGTCCTTCCGGGGGAACTAATGAAAAACTGTTTTTT; CDR3: CASGPSGGTNEKLFF
D: TRBD1; size: once; V: TRBV20-1; length: 12; J: TRBJ1-1; DNA: TGCAGTGCCACCGGGACAGGGGTACGCGCTTTCTTT; CDR3: CSATGTGVRAFF
D: TRBD1; size: .; V: TRBV7-9; length: 16; J: TRBJ1-4; DNA: TGTGCCAGCAGCCCCGACAGGGGAGCGGCTAATGAAAAACTGTTTTTT; CDR3: CASSPDRGAANEKLFF
D: TRBD1; size: many; V: TRBV2; length: 16; J: TRBJ1-5; DNA: TGTGCCAGCACCCGACAGGGGAGGGCTAGCAATCAGCCCCAGCATTTT; CDR3: CASTRQGRASNQPQHF
D: .; size: few; V: TRBV29-1; length: 11; J: TRBJ1-1; DNA: TGTGCCTGGAGGGAGAACACTGAAGCTTTCTTT; CDR3: CAWRENTEAFF
D: .; size: .; V: TRBV20-1; length: 13; J: TRBJ1-5; DNA: TGCAGTGCTAGAGATGTGTGGGCCGAGACCCAGCATTTT; CDR3: CSARDVWAETQHF
D: .; size: .; V: TRBV20-1; length: 13; J: TRBJ2-7; DNA: TGCAGTGCTCCCCGGCTAGCATACTACGAGCAGTACTTC; CDR3: CSAPRLAYYEQYF
D: .; size: many; V: TRBV10-3; length: 14; J: TRBJ1-6; DNA: TGTGCCATCAGTGTGAACAGGGAGCATTCACCCCTCCACTTT; CDR3: CAISVNREHSPLHF
D: TRBD1; size: many; V: TRBV10-3; length: 18; J: TRBJ1-5; DNA: TGTGCCATCAGTGAGTCGAAAGGCAGGGGGCAGGGGGGTCAGCCCCAGCATTTT; CDR3: CAISESKGRGQGGQPQHF
D: .; size: few; V: TRBV7-9; length: 14; J: TRBJ2-7; DNA: TGTGCCAGCAGCTTGGCCGCGGGCGGGGTCGAGCAGTACTTC; CDR3: CASSLAAGGVEQYF
D: .; size: .; V: TRBV29-1; length: 8; J: TRBJ2-5; DNA: TGCAGCGTGGGTACCCTGTACTTC; CDR3: CSVGTLYF
D: .; size: .; V: TRBV20-1; length: 14; J: TRBJ2-7; DNA: TGCAGTGCTGGCGGCGGGGAAGTGATCTACGAGCAGTACTTC; CDR3: CSAGGGEVIYEQYF
D: .; size: .; V: TRBV5-6; length: 14; J: TRBJ1-5; DNA: TGTGCCAGCAGCTTTCGGGCCGAGAATCAGCCCCAGCATTTT; CDR3: CASSFRAENQPQHF
D: .; size: .; V: TRBV20-1; length: 13; J: TRBJ1-1; DNA: TGCAGTGCTAGCGGGGCCGGGAACACTGAAGCTTTCTTT; CDR3: CSASGAGNTEAFF
D: .; size: .; V: TRBV5-1; length: 19; J: TRBJ1-5; DNA: TGCGCCAGCAGCGTTGAAGATGCGGCCTCCTCGCAGAGCAATCAGCCCCAGCATTTT; CDR3: CASSVEDAASSQSNQPQHF
D: TRBD1; size: few; V: TRBV5-6; length: 15; J: TRBJ1-6; DNA: TGTGCCAGCAGCTTACTTGGGACAGATAATTCACCCCTCCACTTT; CDR3: CASSLLGTDNSPLHF
D: .; size: .; V: TRBV10-3; length: 13; J: TRBJ2-5; DNA: TGTGCCATTACAGCGACCCACCAAGAGACCCAGTACTTC; CDR3: CAITATHQETQYF